These 30 T cell receptor beta chains came from one sample sequenced in a study of cytomegalovirus exposure and HLA in healthy donors. A multiplex PCR was run with 60 Vbeta primers and 13 Jbeta primers. Assay used: immunoSEQ multiplex PCR; TCRdb lists only in-frame clones, some missing. The profile covers about 150,000 clones, with about 8.9% appearing a single time and under 2% taken by the ten largest. Sequenced sample: PBMCs. The receptors shown here come from a man in his fifties in good health and CMV-seronegative.

This clone was detected once. V gene TRBV6-1 combines with J gene TRBJ2-2; 7 bases line up with TRBD1. The length of the CDR3 is 16 residues. Germline CDR1 is MNHNS and CDR2 is SASEGT. V shed 0 bases, J shed 5 bases, and the junction held 6 bases outside the gene matches. CDR3 in DNA: TGTGCCAGCAGTGAAGCACAGGGGAGAAAAACCGGGGAGCTGTTTTTT. Protein sequence: CASSEAQGRKTGELFF.

The gene calls are TRBV11-2 and TRBJ2-5, with 9 positions matching TRBD2. Germline values: CDR1 SGHAT, CDR2 FQNNGV. Unmatched junction bases numbered 9, after V lost 5 bases and J lost 5 bases. The CDR3 spans 15 residues. CDR3 in amino acids: CASSPPGAGGETQYF. CDR3 DNA: TGTGCCAGCAGCCCGCCAGGCGCGGGAGGGGAGACCCAGTACTTC.

CDR3 protein: CASSAQGAGELFF. CDR3 nucleotides: TGTGCCAGCAGCGCGCAGGGGGCCGGGGAGCTGTTTTTT. The chain is built from TRBV7-3 and TRBJ2-2; 7 positions agree with TRBD1. Germline loops: CDR1 SGHTA, CDR2 FQGTGA. This CDR3 is 13 amino acids long. Trimming took 5 bases from V and 6 from J; bases not matched to a gene: 3.

In this sample, this clone turned up a few times. The rearrangement joins TRBV5-1 to TRBJ2-7; D perhaps matches TRBD2 (6 bases). The ends were cut back, 1 base at V and 0 bases at J, with 11 bases in the middle. The length of the CDR3 is 15 residues. Per germline, CDR1 SGHRS and CDR2 YFSETQ. This CDR3 is CASSLLAGSSYEQYF. DNA for the CDR3: TGCGCCAGCAGCTTGTTGGCGGGGAGCTCCTACGAGCAGTACTTC.

The chain employs TRBV2 and TRBJ2-5; 7 nucleotides agree with TRBD2. CDR1 SNHLY and CDR2 FYNNEI come from the germline V gene. The V and J ends lost 6 bases and 2 bases, in that order; junction bases with no gene match: 6. The CDR3 spans 14 residues. The CDR3 loop reads CASSLLSGQETQYF. The DNA for the CDR3 is TGTGCCAGCAGCCTCCTTAGCGGGCAAGAGACCCAGTACTTC.

There are a few counts of this clone. The J gene is TRBJ2-6, the V gene TRBV9; D call uncertain. From germline, CDR1 is SGDLS and CDR2 YYNGEE. The CDR3 covers 15 residues. V was pared by 3 bases and J by 0 bases, with 7 bases between. The CDR3 region is CASSATDSGANVLTF. In DNA form, the CDR3 reads TGTGCCAGCAGCGCAACAGACTCTGGGGCCAACGTCCTGACTTTC.

The V gene is TRBV6-6, the J gene TRBJ1-2; 12 nucleotides align to TRBD1. J was trimmed by 8 bases and V by 7 bases; bases with no gene match: 11. The CDR3 is 15 amino acids. Germline V CDR1 and CDR2: MNHNY, SVGAGI (reference sequence). The CDR3 spells CASTTGTGGRLGYTF. The CDR3 DNA reads TGTGCCAGCACCACCGGGACAGGGGGCCGGTTGGGCTACACCTTC.

The rearrangement links TRBV6-1 to TRBJ2-2, with D perhaps TRBD1 (6 bases). This CDR3 has 15 residues. Germline-derived CDR1 and CDR2 are MNHNS and SASEGT. V was shortened by 4 bases and J by 2 bases, with 11 bases between the two germline ends. CDR3 DNA sequence: TGTGCCAGCAGTGCAGGACAGCCAAACACCGGGGAGCTGTTTTTT. It translates to CASSAGQPNTGELFF.

This chain uses TRBV6-1 with TRBJ2-7; D is possibly TRBD1 (5 bases). V was cut by 11 bases and J by 3 bases, with 20 bases left in between. CDR1 is MNHNS, CDR2 SASEGT, per germline. This CDR3 contains 14 residues. The chain's CDR3 is CASRSGRASYEQYF. The CDR3 DNA follows: TGTGCCTCGAGATCTGGCAGGGCGAGCTACGAGCAGTACTTC.

This clone has more than one count but fewer than ten. The CDR3 loop reads CASSLGPDYTGETQYF. DNA for the CDR3: TGCGCCAGCAGCCTGGGCCCGGACTACACTGGGGAGACCCAGTACTTC. The V call is TRBV5-1, the J call TRBJ2-5; a possible D gene is TRBD2 (6 bases). This CDR3 contains 16 residues. CDR1 is SGHRS and CDR2 is YFSETQ in the germline V gene. Trimming took off 4 bases at V and 5 bases at J, with 21 bases between the two ends.

This clone turned up a few times. This chain links TRBV28 with TRBJ1-5; 7 nucleotides match TRBD1. This CDR3 has 14 residues. Germline V gene data show CDR1 as MDHEN and CDR2 as SYDVKM. V shed 5 bases and J 4 bases; nucleotides not matched to a gene: 5. The CDR3 protein is CASSLDRVNQPQHF. CDR3 bases: TGTGCCAGCAGTCTTGACAGGGTAAATCAGCCCCAGCATTTT. The full variable domain, with the rest looked up from reference TRBV28 and TRBJ1-5, is DVKVTQSSRYLVKRTGEKVFLECVQDMDHENMFWYRQDPGLGLRLIYFSYDVKMKEKGDIPEGYSVSREKKERFSLILESASTNQTSMYLCASSLDRVNQPQHFGDGTRLSIL.

This chain connects TRBV5-5 to TRBJ2-3; possible D gene TRBD1, 6 bases. The V and J ends lost 0 bases and 4 bases respectively, with 15 bases between them. Germline-derived CDR1 and CDR2 are SGHKS and YYEKEE (reference sequence). The CDR3 sequence is 16 residues long. The CDR3 sequence: CASSLGLGAVADTQYF. CDR3 nucleotide sequence: TGTGCCAGCAGCTTGGGGCTGGGGGCGGTCGCAGATACGCAGTATTTT.

This chain links TRBV7-8 with TRBJ1-2; tentative D call: TRBD1 (5 bases). V lost 1 base and J lost 7, with 10 bases in between. The CDR3 has 13 residues. Germline values: CDR1 SGHVS, CDR2 FQNEAQ. Here the CDR3 DNA reads TGTGCCAGCAGCTTAGAGGGGTGGGGTGGCTACACCTTC. This gives the protein CASSLEGWGGYTF.

This clone came up a few times. The rearrangement uses TRBV4-1 and TRBJ2-7, with a possible D match to TRBD1 (5 bases). The CDR3 spans 15 residues. Germline V gene data show CDR1 as MGHRA and CDR2 as YSYEKL. V was shortened by 3 bases and J by 3 bases, with 15 bases between the two germline ends. CDR3 sequence reads: CASSHGAVFGYEQYF. The CDR3 DNA reads TGCGCCAGCAGCCATGGGGCCGTCTTTGGCTACGAGCAGTACTTC.

The V and J genes are TRBV6-4 and TRBJ2-3, with D possibly being TRBD2 (5 bases). The length of the CDR3 is 14 residues. The germline V gene has CDR1 MRHNA and CDR2 SNTAGT. Deletions cut 3 bases from V and 3 bases from J, with 10 bases between. The CDR3 protein is CASSEKGETDTQYF. The CDR3, as DNA: TGTGCCAGCAGTGAAAAGGGAGAAACAGATACGCAGTATTTT.

The sample holds a few counts of this clone. The chain couples TRBV6-1 to TRBJ1-5; D unclear. Trimming stripped 8 bases from V and 1 base from J, with 9 bases between. Germline assignment: CDR1 MNHNS and CDR2 SASEGT. The length of the CDR3 is 13 residues. In DNA form, the CDR3 reads TGTGCCAGCGTAACCCAGAGCAATCAGCCCCAGCATTTT. Its protein is CASVTQSNQPQHF.

This sequence joins TRBV19 and TRBJ1-2; the D gene is possibly TRBD1 (6 bases). The CDR3 contains 14 residues. V was shortened by 6 bases and J by 2 bases, with 13 bases between the two germline ends. Germline CDR1 reads LNHDA; CDR2 reads SQIVND (reference sequence). The CDR3 region has the DNA TGTGCCAGTAGAACTACAGGGTGGAACTATGGCTACACCTTC. It encodes CASRTTGWNYGYTF.

The table lists this clone with a few counts. This specimen includes other DNA sequences encoding the same CDR3. The chain links TRBV5-1 to TRBJ2-1; 10 positions match TRBD2. After removal of 0 bases from V and 10 bases from J, the junction contained 4 bases not matched to a gene. The CDR3 has 14 residues. Looked up from germline, CDR1 is SGHRS and CDR2 is YFSETQ. In DNA, the CDR3 is TGCGCCAGCAGCTTGGCACTAGCGGGAAGCGAGCAGTTCTTC. This encodes CASSLALAGSEQFF.

The CDR3 DNA sequence: TGTGCCATCAGTGTGCCCGGGGTGGGTTATGAGCAGTTCTTC. Translating it yields CAISVPGVGYEQFF. The chain couples TRBV10-3 to TRBJ2-1, with TRBD2 as a possible D gene (5 bases). CDR3 length: 14 residues. V lost 4 bases, J lost 8 bases, and 15 bases lay in between. Germline loops: CDR1 ENHRY, CDR2 SYGVKD.

This clone has more than one count but fewer than ten. V and J are TRBV19 and TRBJ2-6; D call uncertain. Germline assignment: CDR1 LNHDA and CDR2 SQIVND (reference sequence). V dropped 2 bases and J dropped 3 bases, with 14 bases sitting between them. The CDR3 spans 17 residues. Here the CDR3 reads CASSIISRSGGANVLTF. CDR3 coding DNA: TGTGCCAGTAGTATAATCTCCAGGTCAGGTGGGGCCAACGTCCTGACTTTC.

There are a few counts of this clone. This rearrangement joins TRBV9 to TRBJ2-1, with D maybe TRBD2 (5 bases). The germline V and J ends were trimmed by 4 bases and 8 bases, with 10 bases remaining between them. Germline CDR1 SGDLS, CDR2 YYNGEE. CDR3 length: 12 residues. DNA of the CDR3: TGTGCCAGCAGCCACCTGGGAGATGAGCAGTTCTTC. It specifies CASSHLGDEQFF.

The sample holds a few counts of this clone. The CDR3 DNA is TGCGCCAGCAGCCAAGGACAGGGGAGTGGTTCCCAGCCCCAGCATTTT. Translated: CASSQGQGSGSQPQHF. The chain recombines TRBV4-1 with TRBJ1-5; 8 bases align to TRBD1. Germline V lookup: CDR1 MGHRA, CDR2 YSYEKL. The length of the CDR3 is 16 residues. V lost 1 base and J lost 7; bases outside the gene matches: 9.

The rearrangement links TRBV5-1 to TRBJ1-6, with no clear D. The germline gives CDR1 SGHRS, CDR2 YFSETQ. Trimming took 0 bases from V and 8 from J, leaving 6 bases between them. The CDR3 covers 13 residues. As DNA, the CDR3 is TGCGCCAGCAGCTTGGCCGGAGATTCACCCCTCCACTTT. Protein: CASSLAGDSPLHF.

This clone was found a few times. The chain recombines TRBV9 with TRBJ2-5; 7 bases align to TRBD1. CDR1 is SGDLS, CDR2 YYNGEE, per germline. The CDR3 loop spans 15 amino acids. With V trimmed by 4 bases and J by 2 bases, 8 bases remained unmatched. For the CDR3, the DNA is TGTGCCAGCAGCCCGGACAGGAGGTGGCAAGAGACCCAGTACTTC. Translation gives CASSPDRRWQETQYF.

The chain recombines TRBV19 with TRBJ1-2; 7 positions match TRBD1. Germline V CDR1 and CDR2: LNHDA, SQIVND (reference sequence). The CDR3 is made up of 16 amino acids. Losses at the gene ends were 5 bases for V and 0 bases for J; bases not matched to a gene: 9. The CDR3: CASSPTDRRSNYGYTF. CDR3 DNA sequence: TGTGCCAGTAGTCCAACGGACAGGCGGTCTAACTATGGCTACACCTTC. The full variable domain, with the rest looked up from reference TRBV19 and TRBJ1-2, is DGGITQSPKYLFRKEGQNVTLSCEQNLNHDAMYWYRQDPGQGLRLIYYSQIVNDFQKGDIAEGYSVSREKKESFPLTVTSAQKNPTAFYLCASSPTDRRSNYGYTFGSGTRLTVV.

V gene TRBV13 combines with J gene TRBJ2-7, with a possible D match to TRBD1 (8 bases). Per the germline V gene, CDR1 is PRHDT and CDR2 is FYEKMQ (reference sequence). CDR3 size: 17 residues. Trimming removed 1 base at V and 5 bases at J, with 21 bases between. For the CDR3, the DNA is TGTGCCAGCAGCTTAGAGGGGGGGAGGACAGGGAACGACGAGCAGTACTTC. Translating it yields CASSLEGGRTGNDEQYF.

The chain has TRBV9 and TRBJ2-5; 12 bases map to TRBD2. The length of the CDR3 is 14 residues. Looked up from germline, CDR1 is SGDLS and CDR2 is YYNGEE. The V and J ends lost 2 bases and 5 bases, in that order; junction bases with no gene match: 1. The CDR3 is CASSVTSGGETQYF. The CDR3 coding sequence is TGTGCCAGCAGCGTCACTAGCGGGGGGGAGACCCAGTACTTC. Complete variable domain (other parts from reference TRBV9 and TRBJ2-5): DSGVTQTPKHLITATGQRVTLRCSPRSGDLSVYWYQQSLDQGLQFLIQYYNGEERAKGNILERFSAQQFPDLHSELNLSSLELGDSALYFCASSVTSGGETQYFGPGTRLLVL.

The chain links TRBV2 to TRBJ1-2, with D perhaps matching TRBD1 (5 bases). The CDR3 has 14 residues. V lost 4 bases to trimming and J lost 5 bases, with 14 bases between them. CDR1 SNHLY and CDR2 FYNNEI come from the germline V gene. CDR3 sequence: CASSGAGTLYGYTF. Here the CDR3 DNA reads TGTGCCAGCAGTGGAGCGGGGACTCTGTATGGCTACACCTTC.

This clone was observed a few times. This sequence joins TRBV5-1 and TRBJ2-3; possible D gene TRBD2, 6 bases. CDR3 length: 14 residues. Germline V gene data show CDR1 as SGHRS and CDR2 as YFSETQ. V lost 4 bases, J lost 5 bases, and 14 bases lay in between. DNA of the CDR3: TGCGCCAGCAGCCCAAGTCCCGGGGGAGATACGCAGTATTTT. It specifies CASSPSPGGDTQYF.

The chain couples TRBV19 to TRBJ2-1, with D perhaps TRBD2 (5 bases). This CDR3 comprises 13 residues. V lost 3 bases, J lost 9 bases, and 12 bases lay in between. Germline V CDR1 and CDR2: LNHDA, SQIVND (reference sequence). In DNA, the CDR3 is TGTGCCAGTAGTATCCGGGGTAATGGTGAGCAGTTCTTC. Residues: CASSIRGNGEQFF.